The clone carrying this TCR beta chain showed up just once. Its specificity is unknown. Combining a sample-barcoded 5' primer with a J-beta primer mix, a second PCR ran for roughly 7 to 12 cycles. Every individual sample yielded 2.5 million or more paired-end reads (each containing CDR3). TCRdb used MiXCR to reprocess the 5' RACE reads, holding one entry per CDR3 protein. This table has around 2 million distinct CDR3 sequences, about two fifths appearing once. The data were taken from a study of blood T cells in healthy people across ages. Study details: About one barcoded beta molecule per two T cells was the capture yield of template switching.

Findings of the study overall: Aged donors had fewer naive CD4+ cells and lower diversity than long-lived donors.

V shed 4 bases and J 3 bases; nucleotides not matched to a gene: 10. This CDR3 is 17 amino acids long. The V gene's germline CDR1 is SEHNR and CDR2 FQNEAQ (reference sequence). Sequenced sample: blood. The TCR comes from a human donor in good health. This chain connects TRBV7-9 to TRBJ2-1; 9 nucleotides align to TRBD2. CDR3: CASSSTLGRGGYNEQFF. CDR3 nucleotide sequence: TGTGCCAGCAGCTCTACCCTTGGGCGGGGGGGCTACAATGAGCAGTTCTTC.